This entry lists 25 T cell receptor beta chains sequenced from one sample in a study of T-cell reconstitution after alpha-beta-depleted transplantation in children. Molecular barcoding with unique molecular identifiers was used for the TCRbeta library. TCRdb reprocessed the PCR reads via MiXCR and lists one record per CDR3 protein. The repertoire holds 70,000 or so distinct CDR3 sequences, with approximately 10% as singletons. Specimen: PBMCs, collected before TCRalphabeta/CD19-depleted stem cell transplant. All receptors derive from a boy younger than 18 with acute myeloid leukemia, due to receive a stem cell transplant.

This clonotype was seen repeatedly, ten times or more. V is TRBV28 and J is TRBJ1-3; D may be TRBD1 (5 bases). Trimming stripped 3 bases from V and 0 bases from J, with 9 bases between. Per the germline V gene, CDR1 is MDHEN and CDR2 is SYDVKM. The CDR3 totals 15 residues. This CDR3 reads CASSFGTDSGNTIYF. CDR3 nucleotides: TGTGCCAGCAGTTTTGGGACCGACTCTGGAAACACCATATATTTT.

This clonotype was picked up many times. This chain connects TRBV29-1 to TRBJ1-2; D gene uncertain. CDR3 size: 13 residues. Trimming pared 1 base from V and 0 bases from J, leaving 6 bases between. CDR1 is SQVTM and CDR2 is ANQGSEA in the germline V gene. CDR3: CSVEGYPNYGYTF. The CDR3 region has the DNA TGCAGCGTTGAAGGCTACCCTAACTATGGCTACACCTTC.

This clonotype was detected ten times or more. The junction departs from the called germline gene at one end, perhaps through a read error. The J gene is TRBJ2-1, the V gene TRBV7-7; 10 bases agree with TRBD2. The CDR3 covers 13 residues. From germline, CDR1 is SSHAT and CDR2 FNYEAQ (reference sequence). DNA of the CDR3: TGTGCTAGCAGCGCTAGCGGGAGCTATGAGCAGTTCTTC. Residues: CASSASGSYEQFF.

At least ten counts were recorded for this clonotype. The CDR3 DNA reads TGTGCCAGCAGCCACCCTCCGGGGGCCGGTCGCTACGAGCAGTACTTC. Its protein product is CASSHPPGAGRYEQYF. This sequence joins TRBV7-2 and TRBJ2-7; D tentatively fits TRBD1 or TRBD2 (6 bases each). The CDR3 is 16 amino acids. CDR1 is SGHTA, CDR2 FQGNSA, per germline. Trimming shortened V by 5 bases and J by 3 bases, and 20 bases separated the two germline ends. The whole variable domain, filled in from reference TRBV7-2 and TRBJ2-7, reads GAGVSQSPSNKVTEKGKDVELRCDPISGHTALYWYRQSLGQGLEFLIYFQGNSAPDKSGLPSDRFSAERTGGSVSTLTIQRTQQEDSAVYLCASSHPPGAGRYEQYFGPGTRLTVT.

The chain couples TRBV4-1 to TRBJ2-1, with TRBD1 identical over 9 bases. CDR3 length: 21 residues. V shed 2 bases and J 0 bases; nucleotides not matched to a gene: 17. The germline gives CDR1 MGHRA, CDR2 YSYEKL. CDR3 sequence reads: CASSQIHGGHRGPSSYNEQFF. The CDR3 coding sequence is TGCGCCAGCAGCCAAATCCACGGGGGTCACAGGGGGCCTAGCTCCTACAATGAGCAGTTCTTC.

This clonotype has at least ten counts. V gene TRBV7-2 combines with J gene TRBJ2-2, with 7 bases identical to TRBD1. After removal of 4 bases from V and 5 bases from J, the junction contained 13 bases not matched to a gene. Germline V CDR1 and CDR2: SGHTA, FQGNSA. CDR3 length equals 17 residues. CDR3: CASSSQPGGQTTGELFF. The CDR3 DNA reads TGTGCCAGCAGCTCCCAGCCAGGGGGACAGACAACCGGGGAGCTGTTTTTT.

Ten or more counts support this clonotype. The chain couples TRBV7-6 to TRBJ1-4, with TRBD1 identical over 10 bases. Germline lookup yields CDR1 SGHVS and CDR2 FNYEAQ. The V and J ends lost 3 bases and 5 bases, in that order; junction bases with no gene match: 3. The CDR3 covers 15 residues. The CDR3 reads CASSFPTGGNEKLFF. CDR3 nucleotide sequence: TGTGCCAGCAGCTTCCCGACAGGGGGCAATGAAAAACTGTTTTTT.

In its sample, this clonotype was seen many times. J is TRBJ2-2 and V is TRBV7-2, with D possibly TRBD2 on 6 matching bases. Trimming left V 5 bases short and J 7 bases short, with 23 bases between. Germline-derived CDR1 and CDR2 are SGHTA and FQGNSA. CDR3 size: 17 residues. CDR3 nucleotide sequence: TGTGCCAGCAGCCCCGTTGGATTTAGGGGAGGTGGCGGGGAGCTGTTTTTT. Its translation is CASSPVGFRGGGGELFF.

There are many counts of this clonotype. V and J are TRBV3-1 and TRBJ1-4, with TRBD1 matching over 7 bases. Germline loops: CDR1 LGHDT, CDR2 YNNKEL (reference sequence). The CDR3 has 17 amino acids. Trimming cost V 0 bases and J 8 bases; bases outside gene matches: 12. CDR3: CASSQEGTGTAKEKLFF. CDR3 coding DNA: TGTGCCAGCAGCCAAGAAGGTACCGGGACAGCGAAGGAAAAACTGTTTTTT.

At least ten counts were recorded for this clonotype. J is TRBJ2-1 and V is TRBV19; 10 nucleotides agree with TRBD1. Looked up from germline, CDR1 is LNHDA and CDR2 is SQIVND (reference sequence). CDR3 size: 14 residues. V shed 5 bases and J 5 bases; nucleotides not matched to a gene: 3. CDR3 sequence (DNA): TGTGCCAGTAGTGACAGGGGGCTCGACAATGAGCAGTTCTTC. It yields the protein CASSDRGLDNEQFF.

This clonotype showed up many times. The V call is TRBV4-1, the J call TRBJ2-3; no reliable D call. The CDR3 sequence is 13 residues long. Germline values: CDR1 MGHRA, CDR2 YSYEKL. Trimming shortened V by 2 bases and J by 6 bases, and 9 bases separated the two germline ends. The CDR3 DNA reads TGCGCCAGCAGCCAACCTGGTCAGGATACGCAGTATTTT. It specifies CASSQPGQDTQYF.

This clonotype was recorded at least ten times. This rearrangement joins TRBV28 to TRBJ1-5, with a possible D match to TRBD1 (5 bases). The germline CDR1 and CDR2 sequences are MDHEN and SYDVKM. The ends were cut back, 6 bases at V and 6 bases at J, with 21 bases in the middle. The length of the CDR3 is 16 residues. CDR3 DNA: TGTGCCAGCAGCCAATATCGGGGGGGTATTTCTCAGCCCCAGCATTTT. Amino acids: CASSQYRGGISQPQHF.

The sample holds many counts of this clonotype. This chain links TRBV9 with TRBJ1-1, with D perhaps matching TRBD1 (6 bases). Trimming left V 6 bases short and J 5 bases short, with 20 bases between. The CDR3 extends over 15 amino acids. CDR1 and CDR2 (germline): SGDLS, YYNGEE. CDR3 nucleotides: TGTGCCAGCACCCGAACAACAGGGTTGAGTACTGAAGCTTTCTTT. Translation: CASTRTTGLSTEAFF. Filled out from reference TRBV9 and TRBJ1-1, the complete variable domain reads DSGVTQTPKHLITATGQRVTLRCSPRSGDLSVYWYQQSLDQGLQFLIQYYNGEERAKGNILERFSAQQFPDLHSELNLSSLELGDSALYFCASTRTTGLSTEAFFGQGTRLTVV.

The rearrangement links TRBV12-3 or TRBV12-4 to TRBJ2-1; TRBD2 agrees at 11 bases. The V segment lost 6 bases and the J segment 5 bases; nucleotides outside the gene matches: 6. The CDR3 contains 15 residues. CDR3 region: CASSPFSGRDNEQFF. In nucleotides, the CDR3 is TGTGCCAGCAGCCCTTTTAGCGGGAGGGACAATGAGCAGTTCTTC.

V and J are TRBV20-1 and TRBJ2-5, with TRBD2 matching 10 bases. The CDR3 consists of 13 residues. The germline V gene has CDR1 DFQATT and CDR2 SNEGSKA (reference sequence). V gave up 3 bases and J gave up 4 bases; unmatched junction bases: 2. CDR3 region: CSARGLALETQYF. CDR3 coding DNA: TGCAGTGCTAGGGGACTAGCGTTAGAGACCCAGTACTTC.

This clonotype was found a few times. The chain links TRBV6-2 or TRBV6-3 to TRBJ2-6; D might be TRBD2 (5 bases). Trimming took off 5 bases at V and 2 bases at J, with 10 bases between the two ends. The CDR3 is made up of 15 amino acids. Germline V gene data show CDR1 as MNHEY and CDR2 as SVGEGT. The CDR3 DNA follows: TGTGCCAGCAGTCTCTCGGGAACTGGGGCCAACGTCCTGACTTTC. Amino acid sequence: CASSLSGTGANVLTF.

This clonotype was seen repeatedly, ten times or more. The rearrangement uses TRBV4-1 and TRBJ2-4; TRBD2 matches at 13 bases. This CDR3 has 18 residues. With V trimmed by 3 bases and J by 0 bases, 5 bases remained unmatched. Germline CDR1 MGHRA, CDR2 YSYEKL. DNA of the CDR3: TGCGCCAGCAGCCACGGGACTAGCGGGACCTTAGCCAAAAACATTCAGTACTTC. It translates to CASSHGTSGTLAKNIQYF.

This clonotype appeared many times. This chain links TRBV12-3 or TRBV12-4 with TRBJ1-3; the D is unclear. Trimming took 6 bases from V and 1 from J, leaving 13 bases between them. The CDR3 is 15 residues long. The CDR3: CASSTPRMSGNTIYF. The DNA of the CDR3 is TGTGCCAGCAGCACTCCAAGGATGTCTGGAAACACCATATATTTT.

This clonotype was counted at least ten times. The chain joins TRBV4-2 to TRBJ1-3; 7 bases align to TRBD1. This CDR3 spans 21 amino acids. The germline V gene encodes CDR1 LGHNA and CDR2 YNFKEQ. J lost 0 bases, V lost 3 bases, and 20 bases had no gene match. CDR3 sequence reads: CASSQDHRTGEGALSGNTIYF. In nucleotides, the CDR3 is TGTGCCAGCAGCCAGGACCATAGAACAGGGGAGGGAGCTCTCTCTGGAAACACCATATATTTT.

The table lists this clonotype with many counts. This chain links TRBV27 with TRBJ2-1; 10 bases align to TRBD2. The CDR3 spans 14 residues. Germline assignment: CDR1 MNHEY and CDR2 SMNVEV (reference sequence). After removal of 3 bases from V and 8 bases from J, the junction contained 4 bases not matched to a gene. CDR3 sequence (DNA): TGTGCCAGCAGTTTCCTAGCGGGAGTGTATGAGCAGTTCTTC. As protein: CASSFLAGVYEQFF.

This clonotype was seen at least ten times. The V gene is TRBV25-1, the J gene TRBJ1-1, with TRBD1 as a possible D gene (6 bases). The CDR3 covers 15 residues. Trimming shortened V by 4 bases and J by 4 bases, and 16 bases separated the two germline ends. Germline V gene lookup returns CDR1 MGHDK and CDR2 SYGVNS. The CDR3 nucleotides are TGTGCCAGCAGTGCGTTCTTCAGGGGTGGCACTGAAGCTTTCTTT. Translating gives CASSAFFRGGTEAFF.

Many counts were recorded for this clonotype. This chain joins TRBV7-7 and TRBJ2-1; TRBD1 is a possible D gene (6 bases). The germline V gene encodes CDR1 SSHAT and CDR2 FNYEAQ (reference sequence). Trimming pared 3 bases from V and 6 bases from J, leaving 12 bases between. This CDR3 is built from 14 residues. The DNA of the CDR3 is TGTGCCAGCAGCTTTTCCCCAGGGGTCAATGAGCAGTTCTTC. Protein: CASSFSPGVNEQFF.

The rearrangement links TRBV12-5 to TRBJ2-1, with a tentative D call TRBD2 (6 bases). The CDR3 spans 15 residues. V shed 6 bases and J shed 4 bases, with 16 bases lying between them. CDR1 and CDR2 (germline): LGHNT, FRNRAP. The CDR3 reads CASGHTSRQYNEQFF. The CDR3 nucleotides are TGTGCTAGTGGCCACACTAGCCGCCAATACAATGAGCAGTTCTTC.

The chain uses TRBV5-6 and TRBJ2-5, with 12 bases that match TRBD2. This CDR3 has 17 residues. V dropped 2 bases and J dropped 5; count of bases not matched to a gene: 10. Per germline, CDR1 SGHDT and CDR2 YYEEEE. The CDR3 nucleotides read TGTGCCAGCAGCTTCCAACTAGCGGGGGGCAGGGGTGAGACCCAGTACTTC. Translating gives CASSFQLAGGRGETQYF.

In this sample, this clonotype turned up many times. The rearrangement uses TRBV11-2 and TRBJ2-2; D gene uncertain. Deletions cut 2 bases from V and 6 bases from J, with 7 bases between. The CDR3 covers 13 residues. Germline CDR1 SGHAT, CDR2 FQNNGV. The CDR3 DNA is TGTGCCAGCAGCTTAACCTACCCCGGGGAGCTGTTTTTT. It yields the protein CASSLTYPGELFF.